One sample yielded the 12 T cell receptor beta chains listed below, sequenced in a study of T-cell memory formation after mild COVID-19. One entry per CDR3 protein results from TCRdb running MiXCR on the 5' RACE reads. The data contain about 140,000 distinct CDR3 sequences, about 15% of them singletons. What was sequenced was PBMCs or a T cell subset sorted from them (not recorded which). Receptors originate from an adult woman who had mild COVID-19 (a few samples of this study predate the infection). Cell type and time point are not known.

The chain carries TRBV18 and TRBJ1-5; the D gene is possibly TRBD1 (5 bases). The CDR3 contains 14 residues. Deletions cut 2 bases from V and 9 bases from J, with 14 bases between. Germline CDR1 and CDR2: KGHSH and LQKENI. The CDR3 nucleotides are TGTGCCAGCTCACCAGAATATTCGGGGGGGCCCCAGCATTTT. This sequence encodes CASSPEYSGGPQHF. The whole variable domain, remainder taken from reference TRBV18 and TRBJ1-5, is NAGVMQNPRHLVRRRGQEARLRCSPMKGHSHVYWYRQLPEEGLKFMVYLQKENIIDESGMPKERFSAEFPKEGPSILRIQQVVRGDSAAYFCASSPEYSGGPQHFGDGTRLSIL.

This chain links TRBV12-3 or TRBV12-4 with TRBJ2-3; 7 nucleotides line up with TRBD1. Germline trimming cut 5 bases from V and 1 base from J; bases unmatched to any gene: 3. The CDR3 runs to 14 residues. CDR3 protein: CASSEGTGTDTQYF. In DNA form, the CDR3 reads TGTGCCAGCAGTGAGGGGACAGGCACAGATACGCAGTATTTT.

The chain links TRBV14 to TRBJ1-1; no firm D call. Trimming shortened V by 5 bases and J by 3 bases, and 16 bases separated the two germline ends. The CDR3 sequence is 15 residues long. Germline loops: CDR1 SGHDN, CDR2 FVKESK. In DNA, the CDR3 is TGTGCCAGCAGCGCCCCAACCATGCGCCACACTGAAGCTTTCTTT. Residues: CASSAPTMRHTEAFF.

V gene TRBV7-9 combines with J gene TRBJ1-2, with D possibly being TRBD1 (6 bases). The germline CDR1 and CDR2 sequences are SEHNR and FQNEAQ (reference sequence). There are 13 residues in the CDR3. The V end lost 5 bases, the J end lost 7 bases, and 14 bases lay between the germline ends. CDR3 DNA: TGTGCCAGCAGCCCACAGGGAGAGGGTGGCTACACCTTC. Translation: CASSPQGEGGYTF.

This clonotype was counted a few times. The chain has TRBV7-2 and TRBJ1-1; 10 nucleotides line up with TRBD1. Germline V CDR1 and CDR2: SGHTA, FQGNSA. The V and J ends lost 3 bases and 4 bases, in that order; junction bases with no gene match: 5. The CDR3 sequence is 15 residues long. In DNA form, the CDR3 reads TGTGCCAGCAGCTTTCCGGGACAGGGGTTCACTGAAGCTTTCTTT. It specifies CASSFPGQGFTEAFF.

The V gene is TRBV7-8, the J gene TRBJ2-6; D unclear. This CDR3 has 15 residues. Germline CDR1 is SGHVS and CDR2 is FQNEAQ. Trimming shortened V by 3 bases and J by 4 bases, and 10 bases separated the two germline ends. The CDR3 nucleotides are TGTGCCAGCAGCTTCCCAGTTGTGGGGGCCAACGTCCTGACTTTC. Translating gives CASSFPVVGANVLTF.

The genes are TRBV2 and TRBJ2-3; maybe TRBD1 (6 bases). V gave up 1 base and J gave up 0 bases, with 8 bases separating them. The CDR3 extends over 15 amino acids. CDR1 SNHLY and CDR2 FYNNEI come from the germline V gene. In nucleotides, the CDR3 is TGTGCCAGCAGTGAAGGGGGGCTAAGCACAGATACGCAGTATTTT. It yields the protein CASSEGGLSTDTQYF.

The V gene is TRBV6-5, the J gene TRBJ1-2, with D perhaps matching TRBD1 (6 bases). Germline V gene lookup returns CDR1 MNHEY and CDR2 SVGAGI. The length of the CDR3 is 13 residues. V lost 7 bases, J lost 7 bases, and 16 bases lay in between. CDR3 loop: CASTKGGARGYTF. Here the CDR3 DNA reads TGTGCCAGCACCAAAGGGGGGGCGCGTGGCTACACCTTC.

This clonotype was recorded a few times. This chain connects TRBV7-3 to TRBJ2-2; D may be TRBD1 (6 bases). The CDR3 has 15 amino acids. Trimming shortened V by 8 bases and J by 6 bases, and 19 bases separated the two germline ends. Germline CDR1 reads SGHTA; CDR2 reads FQGTGA. For the CDR3, the DNA is TGTGCCAGCCTCGGCCAGGGGACGCCCGCCGGGGAGCTGTTTTTT. Protein product: CASLGQGTPAGELFF. Looking up the rest from reference TRBV7-3 and TRBJ2-2 gives the full variable domain: GAGVSQTPSNKVTEKGKYVELRCDPISGHTALYWYRQSLGQGPEFLIYFQGTGAADDSGLPNDRFFAVRPEGSVSTLKIQRTERGDSAVYLCASLGQGTPAGELFFGEGSRLTVL.

This clonotype was seen only a few times. The V and J genes are TRBV30 and TRBJ2-2, with TRBD2 identical over 9 bases. The CDR3 is 13 residues long. V dropped 4 bases and J dropped 5; count of bases not matched to a gene: 2. Germline CDR1 GTSNPN, CDR2 SVGIG (reference sequence). CDR3 nucleotides: TGTGCCTGGAAAGGACTAGCGACCGGGGAGCTGTTTTTT. It is translated as CAWKGLATGELFF. The full variable domain, in which reference TRBV30 and TRBJ2-2 provide the parts outside the CDR3, is SQTIHQWPATLVQPVGSPLSLECTVEGTSNPNLYWYRQAAGRGLQLLFYSVGIGQISSEVPQNLSASRPQDRQFILSSKKLLLSDSGFYLCAWKGLATGELFFGEGSRLTVL.

This clonotype was counted many times. V is TRBV9 and J is TRBJ2-2; D may be TRBD2 (5 bases). The CDR3 extends over 13 amino acids. The V end was cut by 0 bases, the J end by 5 bases, with 5 bases between. Germline V gene lookup returns CDR1 SGDLS and CDR2 YYNGEE. The CDR3 reads CASSVGGTGELFF. CDR3 in DNA: TGTGCCAGCAGCGTAGGAGGGACCGGGGAGCTGTTTTTT.

There are a few counts of this clonotype. This chain joins TRBV6-5 and TRBJ2-2; D is tentatively TRBD1 or TRBD2 (5 bases each). CDR1 and CDR2 (germline): MNHEY, SVGAGI. The CDR3 covers 13 residues. The V end lost 2 bases, the J end lost 4 bases, and 5 bases lay between the germline ends. The CDR3 protein is CASSYGGTGELFF. Written as DNA, the CDR3 is TGTGCCAGCAGTTACGGGGGCACCGGGGAGCTGTTTTTT.